The following is a T cell receptor beta chain sequence with its context. The antigen is undetermined. Within Nashville, Tennessee resided all donors, each a Caucasian adult. The data derive from a study of shared clonotypes between healthy human individuals. Findings and limits, study-wide: Rarefaction analysis demonstrated incomplete sorted-subset sequencing notwithstanding large depth.

Every immunoSEQ plate was one replicate of a subset's evenly spread DNA. Under the authors' procedure: ImmunoSEQ gave junction-only sequences without quality scores, so filtering differed. Assay used: immunoSEQ multiplex PCR; TCRdb lists only in-frame clones, some missing. V, J and clone size derive from that table, while D and trimming were established from the DNA sequence. The table lists about a million clones, around 74% of them singletons. This receptor was taken from a man younger than 35 in good health. Sequenced: memory CD4+ T cells sorted from blood. Subset indicated: CD45RA-negative fraction.

The CDR3 bases are TGCAGCGTGCAGGGGGCTCAGGATTCACCCCTCCACTTT. This gives the protein CSVQGAQDSPLHF. V usage is TRBV29-1 and J usage is TRBJ1-6; TRBD1 matches at 8 bases. CDR3 length equals 13 residues. The germline V gene encodes CDR1 SQVTM and CDR2 ANQGSEA. Trimming at V came to 6 bases and at J to 8 bases, leaving 6 bases not matched to a gene.